The T cell receptor beta chain under discussion was sequenced for a study of control samples from healthy donors and cancer patients. Germline-derived CDR1 and CDR2 are LNHNV and YYDKDF (reference sequence). This CDR3 spans 14 amino acids. Trimming took 1 base from V and 7 from J, leaving 13 bases between them. The repertoire was sequenced with immunoSEQ multiplex PCR; TCRdb's copy has only in-frame clones and lacks some. Of over 110,000 clones listed, around nine tenths were seen once; the top ten hold 11%. The rearrangement joins TRBV15 to TRBJ1-1; a possible D gene is TRBD1 (5 bases). This TCR was sampled from a man aged 30-40 years in good health. Specimen: blood. CDR3 DNA: TGTGCCACCAGCAGAGTTGGGGGGGGTGGTGAAGCTTTCTTT. Amino acids: CATSRVGGGGEAFF. Together with reference TRBV15 and TRBJ1-1, the CDR3 gives the full variable domain: DAMVIQNPRYQVTQFGKPVTLSCSQTLNHNVMYWYQQKSSQAPKLLFHYYDKDFNNEADTPDNFQSRRPNTSFCFLDIRSPGLGDTAMYLCATSRVGGGGEAFFGQGTRLTVV.